This T cell receptor (beta chain) was observed in a study of Graves' ophthalmopathy and Graves' hyperthyroidism. About the research overall: Peripheral blood was collected at initial diagnosis, before any treatment.

CDR3 length equals 13 residues. The ends were cut back, 3 bases at V and 4 bases at J, with 12 bases in the middle. Germline assignment: CDR1 GTSNPN and CDR2 SVGIG (reference sequence). Diagnosis relied on clinical symptoms, serum thyroxine, TRAb, thyroid ultrasound and orbital computed tomography. Notes on the study in general: Most clonotypes expanded in thyroid above 0.001 frequency were present in blood too.

Many counts were recorded for this clonotype. Its antigen is currently unknown. The authors amplified TCR beta CDR3 regions, and they did so from RNA transcripts for repertoire sequencing. HTBI-primed first-round RT-PCR preceded second-round multiplex PCR. TCRdb reprocessed the multiplex PCR reads via MiXCR and lists one record per CDR3 protein. Of about 220,000 distinct CDR3 sequences listed, about 22% were seen once; the top ten hold around 45%. The clonotype was recovered from a woman in her forties or fifties with Graves' ophthalmopathy. The specimen sequenced was peripheral blood. The genes are TRBV30 and TRBJ1-1; D gene unclear. The chain's CDR3 is CAWSSTGLTEAFF. CDR3 sequence (DNA): TGTGCCTGGAGCTCGACCGGGCTCACTGAAGCTTTCTTT.